This T cell receptor (beta chain) was sequenced for a study of T cell responses to AZD1222 COVID-19 vaccine. The wider study: Pooling was applied to second doses at about 4 or about 12 weeks. Findings of the study overall: Regions left unmutated in variants are reportedly the target of nearly half of spike-specific TCRs.

Generated by immunoSEQ multiplex PCR, the TCRdb table keeps only in-frame clones and is missing some. Among some 200,000 clones listed, just over 90% were seen once. The CDR3 has 12 amino acids. CDR1 SEHNR and CDR2 FQNEAQ come from the germline V gene (reference sequence). Of note for this clone: Its cognate antigen is unknown. The germline gene is not matched at one end of the junction; a read error may be the cause.

The specimen comprised peripheral blood, sampled on day 0 of AZD1222 vaccination. This chain joins TRBV7-9 and TRBJ1-2, with D tentatively TRBD1 (5 bases). The sequence came from an adult in good health. The DNA for the CDR3 is TGTGCCAGCAGCTCCGGCGCACCACAGGAATACTTC. It is translated as CASSSGAPQEYF.